This T cell receptor (beta chain) derives from a study of T cell responses to AZD1222 COVID-19 vaccine (dated by TCRdb to the early 2020s). Looking at the study overall: TCR sequencing was performed for fewer than 250 trial participants, of whom about 210 were given two doses of AZD1222 and 26 were given two doses of MenACWY control vaccine. Trial participants were enrolled by age into subgroups of 18-55, 56-69 and 70-plus years, and roughly 160, 29 and 62 TCR-sequenced participants, respectively, were included in these subgroups.

For this clone: Which antigen it targets is not known. Per-nucleotide qualities are absent, and no much larger clonotype sits a single base away.

CDR1 and CDR2 (MNHEY, SVGEGT) derive from the germline V gene. The germline ends are 12 bases apart after V is trimmed by 0 bases and J by 9 bases. The CDR3 numbers 13 residues from cysteine through phenylalanine. This entry keeps only the CDR3 DNA: 39 bases, framed from base 1. The sample's time point, from its label and the paper: about 28 days (+/-7) after the second vaccine dose. AZD1222 recipients with second doses at about 4 weeks or about 12 weeks were pooled, because spike-specific TCR depth and breadth did not differ between schedules. Vaccinee samples were obtained from the UK trials COV001 and COV002, which included a single-blind randomized controlled phase 2/3 trial of AZD1222 (ChAdOx1 nCoV-19) in healthy adults. For TCRbeta chain sequencing, PBMC samples were collected from trial participants at day 0 and at day 28 after the second dose. Results the study describes overall, beyond this receptor: Epitopes outside the regions mutated in the B.1.351 and B.1.1.7 variants were reportedly recognized by nearly half of the unique spike-specific TCRs. After two AZD1222 doses, spike-specific TCR breadth and depth were significantly higher than at day 0 and than in MenACWY recipients. Conclusions about previously exposed vaccinees are limited because only six or seven AZD1222 recipients were SARS-CoV-2 seropositive at baseline. Because no samples from the day 14 peak response were available, repertoires could be characterized only after the peak T cell response. In the small 56-69-year group, the increase in depth fell short of significance, most likely because of low power. Participants were mostly white British, with more females than males. The authors suggested clonal diversity may have been underestimated. Vaccine-associated CD4 TCRs spanned the whole spike protein, with dominant responses in regions 160-218 and 743-854.

The CDR3 regions of human TCRbeta chains were analyzed by immunosequencing. Per the original workflow: TCRs in the repertoires were compared against a reference library of SARS-CoV-2-specific TCRs that had been generated with the MIRA antigen-specificity platform. Breadth was defined as the fraction of unique TCRs that were SARS-CoV-2-associated, and depth was defined as the fraction of total T cells that were SARS-CoV-2-associated. Using the MIRA data, every spike-specific TCR was mapped to the spike region that the TCR reacted to and assigned to either a CD4 or a CD8 class. Log10-transformed breadth and depth values were compared by one-way ANOVA with Sidak's multiple comparisons tests. In its TCRdb copy, this immuneACCESS table keeps in-frame sequences only and misses some clones. Where compared with another copy, unresolved V genes explain less than half of these, and the others have no known cause. V, J and clone size reflect that table, while D and trimming were determined from the DNA. This sample has 160,000 or so clones in its table, and 85% to 95% of those were observed once. Of the sample, roughly 5.6% falls within the top ten clones.

The chain uses TRBV6-2 or TRBV6-3 and TRBJ2-7; no D gene can be assigned with confidence. This clonotype originated in an adult who received the AZD1222 COVID-19 vaccine. The source was peripheral blood, collected 28 days after the second AZD1222 dose. The nucleotide sequence reads TGTGCCAGCAGTTACTCGACTTCTGGGTGGCAGTACTTC. Its product reads: CASSYSTSGWQYF.